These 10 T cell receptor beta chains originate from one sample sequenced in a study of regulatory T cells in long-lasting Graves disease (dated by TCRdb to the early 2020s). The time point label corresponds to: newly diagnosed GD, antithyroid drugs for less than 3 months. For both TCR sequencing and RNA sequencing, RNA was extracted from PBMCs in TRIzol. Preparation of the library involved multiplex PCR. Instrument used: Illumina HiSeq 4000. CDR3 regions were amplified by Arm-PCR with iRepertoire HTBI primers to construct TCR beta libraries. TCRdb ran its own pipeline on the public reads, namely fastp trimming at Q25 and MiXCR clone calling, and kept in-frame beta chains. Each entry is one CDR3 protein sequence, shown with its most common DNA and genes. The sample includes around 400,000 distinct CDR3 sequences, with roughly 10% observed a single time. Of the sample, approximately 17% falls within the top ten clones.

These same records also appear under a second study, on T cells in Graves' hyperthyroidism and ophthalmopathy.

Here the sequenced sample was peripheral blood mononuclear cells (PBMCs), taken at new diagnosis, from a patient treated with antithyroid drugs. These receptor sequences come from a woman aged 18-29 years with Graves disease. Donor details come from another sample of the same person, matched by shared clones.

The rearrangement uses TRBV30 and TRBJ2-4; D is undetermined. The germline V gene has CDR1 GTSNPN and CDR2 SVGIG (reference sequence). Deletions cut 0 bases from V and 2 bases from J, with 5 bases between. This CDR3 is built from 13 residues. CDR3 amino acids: CAWSVGSKNIQYF. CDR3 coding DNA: TGTGCCTGGAGTGTAGGGTCCAAAAACATTCAGTACTTC. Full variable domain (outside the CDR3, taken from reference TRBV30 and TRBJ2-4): SQTIHQWPATLVQPVGSPLSLECTVEGTSNPNLYWYRQAAGRGLQLLFYSVGIGQISSEVPQNLSASRPQDRQFILSSKKLLLSDSGFYLCAWSVGSKNIQYFGAGTRLSVL.

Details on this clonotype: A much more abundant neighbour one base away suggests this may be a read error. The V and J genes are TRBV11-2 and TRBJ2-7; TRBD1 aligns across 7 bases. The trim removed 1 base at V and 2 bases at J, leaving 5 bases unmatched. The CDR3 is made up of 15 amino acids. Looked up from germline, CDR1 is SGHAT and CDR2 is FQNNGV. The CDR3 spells CASSLAPQGAYEQYF. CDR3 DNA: TGTGCCAGCAGCTTAGCCCCCCAGGGGGCCTACGAGCAGTACTTC.

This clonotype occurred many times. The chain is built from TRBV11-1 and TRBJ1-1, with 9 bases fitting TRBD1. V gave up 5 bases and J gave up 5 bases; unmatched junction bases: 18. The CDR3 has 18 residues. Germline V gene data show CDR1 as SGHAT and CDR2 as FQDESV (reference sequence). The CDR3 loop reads CASSTSSPGTGTRTEAFF. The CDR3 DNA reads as TGTGCCAGCAGCACCTCATCACCCGGGACAGGGACAAGAACTGAAGCTTTCTTT.

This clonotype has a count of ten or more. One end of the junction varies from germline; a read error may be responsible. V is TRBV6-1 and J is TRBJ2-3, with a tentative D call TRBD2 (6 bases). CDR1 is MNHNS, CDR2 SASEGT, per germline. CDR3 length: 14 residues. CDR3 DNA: TGTGCCAGTCGGGGAGCGGGTAGCACGGATACGCAGTATTTT. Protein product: CASRGAGSTDTQYF.

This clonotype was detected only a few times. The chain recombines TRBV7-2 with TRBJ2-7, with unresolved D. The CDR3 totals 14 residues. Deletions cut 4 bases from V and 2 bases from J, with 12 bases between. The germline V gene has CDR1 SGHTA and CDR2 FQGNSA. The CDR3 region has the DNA TGTGCCAGCAGCTACGGCCCTGATGCCTACGAGCAGTACTTC. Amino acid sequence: CASSYGPDAYEQYF.

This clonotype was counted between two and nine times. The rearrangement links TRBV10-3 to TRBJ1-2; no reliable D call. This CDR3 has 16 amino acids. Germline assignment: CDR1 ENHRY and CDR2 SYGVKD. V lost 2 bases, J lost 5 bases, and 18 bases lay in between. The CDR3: CAISESQVTNVYGYTF. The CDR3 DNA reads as TGTGCCATCAGTGAGAGTCAGGTCACTAACGTGTATGGCTACACCTTC.

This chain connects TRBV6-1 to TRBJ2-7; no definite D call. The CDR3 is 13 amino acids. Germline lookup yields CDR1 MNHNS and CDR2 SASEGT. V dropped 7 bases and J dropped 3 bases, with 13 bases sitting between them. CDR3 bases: TGTGCCAGCACCCCCGCGTGGAACTACGAGCAGTACGTC. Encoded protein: CASTPAWNYEQYV.

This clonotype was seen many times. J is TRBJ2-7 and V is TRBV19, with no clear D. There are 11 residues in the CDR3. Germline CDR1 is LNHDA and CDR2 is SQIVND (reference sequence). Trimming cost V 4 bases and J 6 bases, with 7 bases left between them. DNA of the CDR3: TGTGCCAGTAGTACGGGTGTCGAGCAGTACTTC. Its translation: CASSTGVEQYF.

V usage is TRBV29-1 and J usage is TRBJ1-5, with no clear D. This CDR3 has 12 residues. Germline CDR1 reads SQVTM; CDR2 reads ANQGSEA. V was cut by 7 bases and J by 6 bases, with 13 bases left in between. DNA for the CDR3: TGCAGCGCAATGATAAGCGGTCAGCCCCAGCATTTT. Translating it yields CSAMISGQPQHF. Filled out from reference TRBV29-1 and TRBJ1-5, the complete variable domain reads SAVISQKPSRDICQRGTSLTIQCQVDSQVTMMFWYRQQPGQSLTLIATANQGSEATYESGFVIDKFPISRPNLTFSTLTVSNMSPEDSSIYLCSAMISGQPQHFGDGTRLSIL.

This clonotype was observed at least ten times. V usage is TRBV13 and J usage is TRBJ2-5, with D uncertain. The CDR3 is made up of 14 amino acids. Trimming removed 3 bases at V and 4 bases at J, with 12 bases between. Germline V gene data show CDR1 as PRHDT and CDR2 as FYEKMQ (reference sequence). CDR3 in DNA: TGTGCCAGCAGCTTGAAGGCGGTCGGAGAGACCCAGTACTTC. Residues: CASSLKAVGETQYF.